This T cell receptor beta chain derives from a study of OX40 agonist ivuxolimab in advanced cancers. Study-level information: Patients were dosed intravenously with ivuxolimab at 0.01 to 10 mg/kg every 2 weeks. Past anti-PD-1, anti-PD-L1 or anti-CTLA-4 therapy was accepted, and 30% to 50% had received some. Overall study results and limits: The average count of expanded clones was higher among CD8+ T cells than among CD4+. Among patients with partial responses at 0.1-3.0 mg/kg, clonal expansion was among the lowest.

Measured with immunoSEQ multiplex PCR; TCRdb has only the in-frame clones, and not every one. The sample has about 79,000 clones; approximately 94% are singletons. With regard to this clone: Its target is not known.

The CDR3 contains 16 residues. Looked up from germline, CDR1 is LNHDA and CDR2 is SQIVND (reference sequence). V gave up 6 bases and J gave up 0 bases; unmatched junction bases: 7. V is TRBV19 and J is TRBJ2-3; 9 bases match TRBD1. This sequence originates from an adult with an advanced solid tumor such as melanoma, head and neck, liver or kidney cancer. Sample: CD4+ or CD8+ T cells sorted from blood, taken in a trial of the OX40 agonist ivuxolimab. The CDR3 region has the DNA TGTGCCAGTAGCAGAACCGGGACAGGGAGCACAGATACGCAGTATTTT. Translated: CASSRTGTGSTDTQYF.